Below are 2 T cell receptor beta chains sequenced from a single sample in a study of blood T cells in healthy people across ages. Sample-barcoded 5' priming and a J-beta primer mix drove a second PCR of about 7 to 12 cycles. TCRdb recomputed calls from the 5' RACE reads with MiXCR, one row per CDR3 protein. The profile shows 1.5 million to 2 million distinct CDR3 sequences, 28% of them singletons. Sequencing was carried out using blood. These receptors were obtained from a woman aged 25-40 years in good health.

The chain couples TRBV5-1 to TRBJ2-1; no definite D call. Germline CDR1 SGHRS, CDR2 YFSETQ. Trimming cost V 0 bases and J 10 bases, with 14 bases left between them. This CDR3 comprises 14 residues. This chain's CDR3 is CASSLGFSSYEQFF. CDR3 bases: TGCGCCAGCAGCTTGGGGTTTAGCTCCTACGAGCAGTTCTTC.

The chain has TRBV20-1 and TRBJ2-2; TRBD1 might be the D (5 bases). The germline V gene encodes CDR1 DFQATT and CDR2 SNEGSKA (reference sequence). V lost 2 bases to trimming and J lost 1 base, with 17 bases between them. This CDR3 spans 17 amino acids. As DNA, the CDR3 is TGCAGTGCTAGAAGGGGCGGACCAACGTTGAACACCGGGGAGCTGTTTTTT. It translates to CSARRGGPTLNTGELFF.